This T cell receptor beta chain came from a study of blood T cell repertoires in COVID-19. For the study at large: Whether acute or convalescent, the COVID-19 samples came from the United States, Italy and Spain. Sources were T cells, B-cell-depleted T cells, or PBMCs; the material itself was cDNA or gDNA.

Authors' methods: Researchers report that nucleated cell counts were estimated from reference gene primer amplification. TCRdb's copy holds only in-frame clones and misses some; the assay was immunoSEQ multiplex PCR. Clonal size and the V and J genes are those of that table, whereas D and trimming came from the DNA. The sample includes about 200,000 clones, around 87% of them seen just once. From germline, CDR1 is SGHRS and CDR2 YFSETQ. The CDR3 loop spans 14 amino acids. V gave up 3 bases and J gave up 5 bases; unmatched junction bases: 5. The chain uses TRBV5-1 and TRBJ2-7; 10 bases agree with TRBD2. This sequence originates from a man aged 55 to 70 who had recovered from COVID-19. The specimen was peripheral blood. This CDR3 reads CASSSGAGGNEQYF. The CDR3 DNA is TGCGCCAGCAGCTCGGGAGCGGGAGGGAACGAGCAGTACTTC. The full variable domain, rest sourced from reference TRBV5-1 and TRBJ2-7, is KAGVTQTPRYLIKTRGQQVTLSCSPISGHRSVSWYQQTPGQGLQFLFEYFSETQRNKGNFPGRFSGRQFSNSRSEMNVSTLELGDSALYLCASSSGAGGNEQYFGPGTRLTVT.